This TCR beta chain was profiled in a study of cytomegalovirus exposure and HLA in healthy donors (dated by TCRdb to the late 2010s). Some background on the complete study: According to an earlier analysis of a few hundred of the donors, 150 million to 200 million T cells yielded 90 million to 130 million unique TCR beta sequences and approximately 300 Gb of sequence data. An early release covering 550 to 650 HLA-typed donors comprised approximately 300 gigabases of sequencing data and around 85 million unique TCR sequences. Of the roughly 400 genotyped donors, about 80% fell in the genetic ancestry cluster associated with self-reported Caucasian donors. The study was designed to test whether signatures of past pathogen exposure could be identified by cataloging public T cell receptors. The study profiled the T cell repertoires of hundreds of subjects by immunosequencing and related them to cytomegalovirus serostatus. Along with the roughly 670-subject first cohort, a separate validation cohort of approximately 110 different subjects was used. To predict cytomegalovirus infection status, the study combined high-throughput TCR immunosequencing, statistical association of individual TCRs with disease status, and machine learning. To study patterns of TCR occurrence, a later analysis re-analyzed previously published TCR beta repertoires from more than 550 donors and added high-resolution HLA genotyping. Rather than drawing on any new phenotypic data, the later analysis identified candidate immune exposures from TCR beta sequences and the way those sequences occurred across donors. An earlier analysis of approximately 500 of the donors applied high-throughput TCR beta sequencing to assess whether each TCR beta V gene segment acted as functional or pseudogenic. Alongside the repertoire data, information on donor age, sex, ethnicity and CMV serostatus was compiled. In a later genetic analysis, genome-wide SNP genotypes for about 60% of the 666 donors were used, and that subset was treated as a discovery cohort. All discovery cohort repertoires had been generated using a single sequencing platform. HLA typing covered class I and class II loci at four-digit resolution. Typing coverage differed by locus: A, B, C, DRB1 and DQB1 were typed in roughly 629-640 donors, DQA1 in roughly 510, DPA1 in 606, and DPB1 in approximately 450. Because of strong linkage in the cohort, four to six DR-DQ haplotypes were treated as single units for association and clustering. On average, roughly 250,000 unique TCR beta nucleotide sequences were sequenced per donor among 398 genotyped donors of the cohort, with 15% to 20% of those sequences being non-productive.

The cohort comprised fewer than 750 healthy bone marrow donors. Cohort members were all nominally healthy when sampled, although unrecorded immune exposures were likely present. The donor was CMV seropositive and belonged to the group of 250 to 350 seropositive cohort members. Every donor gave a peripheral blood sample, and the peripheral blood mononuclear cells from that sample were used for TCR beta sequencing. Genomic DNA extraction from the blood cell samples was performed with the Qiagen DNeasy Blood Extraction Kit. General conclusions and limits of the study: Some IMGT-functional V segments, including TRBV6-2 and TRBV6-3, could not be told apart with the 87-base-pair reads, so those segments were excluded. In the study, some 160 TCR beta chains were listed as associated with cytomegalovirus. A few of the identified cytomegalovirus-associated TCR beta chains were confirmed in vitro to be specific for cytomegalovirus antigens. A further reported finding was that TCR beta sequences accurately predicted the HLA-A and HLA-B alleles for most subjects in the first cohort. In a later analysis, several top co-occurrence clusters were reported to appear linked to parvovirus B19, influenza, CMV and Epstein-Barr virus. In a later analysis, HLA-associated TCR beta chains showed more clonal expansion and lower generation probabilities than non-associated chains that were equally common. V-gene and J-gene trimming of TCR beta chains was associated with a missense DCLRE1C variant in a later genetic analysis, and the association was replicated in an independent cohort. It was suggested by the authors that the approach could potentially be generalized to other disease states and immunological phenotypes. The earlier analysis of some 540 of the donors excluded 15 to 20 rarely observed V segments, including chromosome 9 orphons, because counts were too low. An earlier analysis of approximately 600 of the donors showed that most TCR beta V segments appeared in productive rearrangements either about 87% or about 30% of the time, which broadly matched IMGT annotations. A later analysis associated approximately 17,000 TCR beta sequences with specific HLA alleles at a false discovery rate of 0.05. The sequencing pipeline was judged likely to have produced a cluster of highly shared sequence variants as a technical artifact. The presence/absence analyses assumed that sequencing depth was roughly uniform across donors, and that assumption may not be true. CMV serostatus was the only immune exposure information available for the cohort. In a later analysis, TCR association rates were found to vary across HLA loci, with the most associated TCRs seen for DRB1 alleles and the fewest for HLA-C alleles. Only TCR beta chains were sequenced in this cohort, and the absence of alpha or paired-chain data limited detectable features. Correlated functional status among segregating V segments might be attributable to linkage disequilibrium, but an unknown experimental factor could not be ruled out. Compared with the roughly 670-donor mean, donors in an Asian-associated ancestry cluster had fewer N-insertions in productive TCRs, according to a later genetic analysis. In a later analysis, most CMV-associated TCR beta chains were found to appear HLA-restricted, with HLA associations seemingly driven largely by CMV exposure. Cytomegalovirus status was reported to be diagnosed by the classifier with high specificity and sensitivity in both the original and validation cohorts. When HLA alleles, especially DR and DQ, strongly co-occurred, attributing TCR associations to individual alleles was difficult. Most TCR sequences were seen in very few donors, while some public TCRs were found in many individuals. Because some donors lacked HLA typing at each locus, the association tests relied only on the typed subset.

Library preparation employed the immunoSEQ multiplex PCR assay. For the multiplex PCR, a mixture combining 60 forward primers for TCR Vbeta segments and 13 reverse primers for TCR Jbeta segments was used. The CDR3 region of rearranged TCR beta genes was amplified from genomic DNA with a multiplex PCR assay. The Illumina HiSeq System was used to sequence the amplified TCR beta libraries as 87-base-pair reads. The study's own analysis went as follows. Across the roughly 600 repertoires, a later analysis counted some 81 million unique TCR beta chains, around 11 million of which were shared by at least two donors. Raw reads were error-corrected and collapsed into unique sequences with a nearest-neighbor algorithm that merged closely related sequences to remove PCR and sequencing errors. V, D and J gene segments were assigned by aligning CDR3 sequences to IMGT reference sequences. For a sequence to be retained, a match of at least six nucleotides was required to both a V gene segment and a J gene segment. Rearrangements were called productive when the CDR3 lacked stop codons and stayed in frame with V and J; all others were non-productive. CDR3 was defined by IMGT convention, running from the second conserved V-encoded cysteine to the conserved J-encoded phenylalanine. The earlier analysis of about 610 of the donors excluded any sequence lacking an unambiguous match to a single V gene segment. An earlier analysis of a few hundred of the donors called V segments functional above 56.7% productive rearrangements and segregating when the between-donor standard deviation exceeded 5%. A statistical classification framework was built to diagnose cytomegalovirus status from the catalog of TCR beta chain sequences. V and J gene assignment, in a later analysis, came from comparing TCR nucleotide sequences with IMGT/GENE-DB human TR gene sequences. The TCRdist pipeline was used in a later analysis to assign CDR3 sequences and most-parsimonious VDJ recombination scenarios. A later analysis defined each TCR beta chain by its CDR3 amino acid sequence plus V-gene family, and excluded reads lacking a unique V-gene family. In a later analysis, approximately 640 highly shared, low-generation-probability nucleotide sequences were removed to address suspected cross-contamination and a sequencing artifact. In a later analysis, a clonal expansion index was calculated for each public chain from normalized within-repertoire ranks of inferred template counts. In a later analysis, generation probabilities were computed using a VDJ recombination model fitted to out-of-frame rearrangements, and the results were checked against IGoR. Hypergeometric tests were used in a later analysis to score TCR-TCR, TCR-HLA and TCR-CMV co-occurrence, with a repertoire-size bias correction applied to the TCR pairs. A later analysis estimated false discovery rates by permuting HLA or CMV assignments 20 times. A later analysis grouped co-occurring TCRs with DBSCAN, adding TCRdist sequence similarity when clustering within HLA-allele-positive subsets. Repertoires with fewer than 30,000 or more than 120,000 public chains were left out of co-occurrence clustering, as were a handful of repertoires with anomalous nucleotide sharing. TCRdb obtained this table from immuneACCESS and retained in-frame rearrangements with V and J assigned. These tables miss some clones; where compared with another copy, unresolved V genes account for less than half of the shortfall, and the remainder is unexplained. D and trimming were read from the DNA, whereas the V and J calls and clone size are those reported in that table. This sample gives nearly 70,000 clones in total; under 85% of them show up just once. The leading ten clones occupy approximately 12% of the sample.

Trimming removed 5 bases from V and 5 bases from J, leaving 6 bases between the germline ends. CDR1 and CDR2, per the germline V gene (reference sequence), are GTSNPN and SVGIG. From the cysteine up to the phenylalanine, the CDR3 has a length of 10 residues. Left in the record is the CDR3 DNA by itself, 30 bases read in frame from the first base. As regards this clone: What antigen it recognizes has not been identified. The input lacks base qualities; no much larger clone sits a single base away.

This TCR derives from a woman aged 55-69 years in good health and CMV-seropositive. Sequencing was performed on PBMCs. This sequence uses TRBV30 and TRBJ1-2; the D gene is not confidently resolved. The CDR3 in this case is CAWGEYGYTF. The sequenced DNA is TGTGCCTGGGGAGAGTATGGCTACACCTTC. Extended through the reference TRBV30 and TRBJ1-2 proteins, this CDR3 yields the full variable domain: SQTIHQWPATLVQPVGSPLSLECTVEGTSNPNLYWYRQAAGRGLQLLFYSVGIGQISSEVPQNLSASRPQDRQFILSSKKLLLSDSGFYLCAWGEYGYTFGSGTRLTVV.